This T cell receptor beta chain comes out of a study of blood T cell repertoires in COVID-19. Data came from immunoSEQ multiplex PCR; TCRdb stores just in-frame clones and leaves some out. The sample has a few hundred thousand clones; 85% to 90% are singletons. V lost 2 bases, J lost 7 bases, and 14 bases lay in between. Germline values: CDR1 LNHDA, CDR2 SQIVND (reference sequence). The CDR3 runs 15 residues. The sequence was collected from a man aged 60-69 years with acute or convalescent COVID-19. The V gene is TRBV19, the J gene TRBJ1-4; D is undetermined. The sequenced material came from peripheral blood. CDR3 region: CASSITRGSGEKLFF. DNA of the CDR3: TGTGCCAGTAGTATAACCCGGGGAAGTGGTGAAAAACTGTTTTTT.